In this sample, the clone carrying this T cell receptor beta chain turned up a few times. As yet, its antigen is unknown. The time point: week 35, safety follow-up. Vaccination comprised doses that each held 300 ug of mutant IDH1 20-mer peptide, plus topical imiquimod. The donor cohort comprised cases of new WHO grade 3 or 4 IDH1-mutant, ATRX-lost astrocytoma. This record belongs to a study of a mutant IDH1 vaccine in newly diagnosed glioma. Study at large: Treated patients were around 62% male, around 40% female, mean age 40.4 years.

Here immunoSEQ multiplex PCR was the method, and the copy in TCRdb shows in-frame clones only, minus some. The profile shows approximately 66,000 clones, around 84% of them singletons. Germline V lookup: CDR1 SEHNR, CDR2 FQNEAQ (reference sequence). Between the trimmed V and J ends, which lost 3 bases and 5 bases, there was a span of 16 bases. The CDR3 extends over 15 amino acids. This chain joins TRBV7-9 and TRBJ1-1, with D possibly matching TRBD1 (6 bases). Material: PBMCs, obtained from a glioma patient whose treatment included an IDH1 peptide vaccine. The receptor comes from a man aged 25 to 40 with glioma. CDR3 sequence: CASSLDSLSRTEAFF. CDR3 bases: TGTGCCAGCAGCTTGGACAGCTTAAGTAGGACTGAAGCTTTCTTT.